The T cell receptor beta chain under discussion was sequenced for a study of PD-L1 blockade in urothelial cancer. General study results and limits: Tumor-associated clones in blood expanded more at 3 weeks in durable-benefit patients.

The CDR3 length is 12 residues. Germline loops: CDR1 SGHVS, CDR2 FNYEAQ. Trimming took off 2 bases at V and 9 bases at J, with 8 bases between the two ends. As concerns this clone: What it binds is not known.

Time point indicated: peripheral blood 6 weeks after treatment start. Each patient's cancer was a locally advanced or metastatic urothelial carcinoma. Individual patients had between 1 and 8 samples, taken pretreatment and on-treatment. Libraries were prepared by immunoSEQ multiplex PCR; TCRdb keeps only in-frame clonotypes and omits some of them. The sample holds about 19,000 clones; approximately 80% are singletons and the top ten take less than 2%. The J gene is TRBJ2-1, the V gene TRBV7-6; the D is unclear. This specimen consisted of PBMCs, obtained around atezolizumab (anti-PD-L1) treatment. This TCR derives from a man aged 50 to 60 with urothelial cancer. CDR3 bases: TGTGCCAGCAGCTTATTGTCTAGTGAGCAGTTCTTC. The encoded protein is CASSLLSSEQFF.